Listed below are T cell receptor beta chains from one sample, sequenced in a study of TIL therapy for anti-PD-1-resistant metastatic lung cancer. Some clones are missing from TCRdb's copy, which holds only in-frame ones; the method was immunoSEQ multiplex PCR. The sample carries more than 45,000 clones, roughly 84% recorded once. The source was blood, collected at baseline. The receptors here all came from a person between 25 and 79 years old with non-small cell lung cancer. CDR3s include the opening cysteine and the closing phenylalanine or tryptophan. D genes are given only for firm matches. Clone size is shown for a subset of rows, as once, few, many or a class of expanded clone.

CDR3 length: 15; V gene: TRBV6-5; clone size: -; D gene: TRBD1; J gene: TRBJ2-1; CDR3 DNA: TGTGCCAGCAAGGTACAGGGGTTCTCCTACAATGAGCAGTTCTTC; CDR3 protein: CASKVQGFSYNEQFF
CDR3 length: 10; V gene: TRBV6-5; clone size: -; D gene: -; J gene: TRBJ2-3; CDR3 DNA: TGTGCCAGCGTCGGAGATACGCAGTATTTT; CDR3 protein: CASVGDTQYF
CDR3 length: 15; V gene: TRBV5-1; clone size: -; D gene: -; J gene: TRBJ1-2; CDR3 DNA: TGCGCCAGCAGCTTGGGGTTGACAGGAAACTATGGCTACACCTTC; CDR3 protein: CASSLGLTGNYGYTF
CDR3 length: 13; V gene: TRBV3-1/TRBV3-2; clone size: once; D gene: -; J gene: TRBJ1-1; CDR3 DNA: TGTGCCAGCAGCCAGGGGGCTAACACTGAAGCTTTCTTT; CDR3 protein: CASSQGANTEAFF
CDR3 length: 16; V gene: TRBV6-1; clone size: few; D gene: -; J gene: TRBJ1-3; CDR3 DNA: TGTGCCAGCAGTGATAGGGACATATCACCTGGAAACACCATATATTTT; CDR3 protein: CASSDRDISPGNTIYF
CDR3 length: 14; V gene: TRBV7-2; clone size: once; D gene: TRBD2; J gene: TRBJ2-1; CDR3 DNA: TGTGCCAGCAGTTCGGGACTAGGGTTCAATGAGCAGTTCTTC; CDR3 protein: CASSSGLGFNEQFF
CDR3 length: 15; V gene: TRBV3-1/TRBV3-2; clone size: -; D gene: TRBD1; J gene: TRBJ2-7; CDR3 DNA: TGTGCCAGCAGCCCATCCGGGACAGGGTATCTCGAGCAGTACTTC; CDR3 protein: CASSPSGTGYLEQYF
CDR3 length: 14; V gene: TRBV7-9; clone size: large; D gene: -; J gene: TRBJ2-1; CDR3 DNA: TGTGCCAGCAGCTTAGTTTCCGGTTACAATGAGCAGTTCTTC; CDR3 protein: CASSLVSGYNEQFF
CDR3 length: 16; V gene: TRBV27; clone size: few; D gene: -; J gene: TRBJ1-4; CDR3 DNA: TGTGCCAGCAGCTTCAAAGCCGGGACGATAAATGAAAAACTGTTTTTT; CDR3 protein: CASSFKAGTINEKLFF
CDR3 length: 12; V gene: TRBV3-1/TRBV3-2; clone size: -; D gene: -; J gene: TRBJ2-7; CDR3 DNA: TGTGCCAGCAGCCACTCCTCCTACGAGCAGTACTTC; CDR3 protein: CASSHSSYEQYF
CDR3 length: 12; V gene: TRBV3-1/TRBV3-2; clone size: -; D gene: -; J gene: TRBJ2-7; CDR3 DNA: TGTGCCAGCAGCCAAGATCTTACCAAGCAGTACTTC; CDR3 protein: CASSQDLTKQYF
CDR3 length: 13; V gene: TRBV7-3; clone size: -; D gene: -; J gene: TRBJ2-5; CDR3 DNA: TGTGCCAGCAGCTTGGGGTACCAAGAGACCCAGTACTTC; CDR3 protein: CASSLGYQETQYF
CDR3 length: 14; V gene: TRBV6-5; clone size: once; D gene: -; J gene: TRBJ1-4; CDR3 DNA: TGTGCCAGCAGTCCCCTCGGCAAAGATGAAAAACTGTTTTTT; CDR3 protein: CASSPLGKDEKLFF
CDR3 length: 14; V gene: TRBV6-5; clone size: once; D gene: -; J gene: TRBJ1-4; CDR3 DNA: TGTGCCAGCAGTATCCGGGACATAAATGAAAAACTGTTTTTT; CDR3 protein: CASSIRDINEKLFF
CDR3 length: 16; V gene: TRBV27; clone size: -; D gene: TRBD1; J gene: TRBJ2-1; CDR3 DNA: TGTGCCAGCAGTGTACGACCGGGACAGGGTTACAATGAGCAGTTCTTC; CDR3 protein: CASSVRPGQGYNEQFF
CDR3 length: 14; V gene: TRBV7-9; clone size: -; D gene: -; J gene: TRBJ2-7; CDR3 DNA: TGTGCCAGCAGCTTAGTAGGACCCTCCTACGAGCAGTACTTC; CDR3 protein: CASSLVGPSYEQYF
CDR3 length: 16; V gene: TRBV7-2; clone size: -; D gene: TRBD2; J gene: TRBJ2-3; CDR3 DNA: TGTGCCAGCAGCCCGGGACTAGCGGGAGGGCCCAGTACGCAGTATTTT; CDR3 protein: CASSPGLAGGPSTQYF
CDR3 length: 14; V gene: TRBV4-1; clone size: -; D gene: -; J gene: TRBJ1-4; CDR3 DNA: TGCGCCAGCAGCCACGAACGGGGGGGTGAAAAACTGTTTTTT; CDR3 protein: CASSHERGGEKLFF
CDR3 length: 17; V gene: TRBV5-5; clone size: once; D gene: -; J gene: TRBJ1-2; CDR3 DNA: TGTGCCAGCAGCTTGGAGGGGATTACAGGGACGGGTGCGGGCTACACCTTC; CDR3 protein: CASSLEGITGTGAGYTF
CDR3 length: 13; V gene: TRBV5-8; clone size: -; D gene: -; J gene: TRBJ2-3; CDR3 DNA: TGTGCCAGCCCCGAGCCGCTCCGGGATACGCAGTATTTT; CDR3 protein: CASPEPLRDTQYF
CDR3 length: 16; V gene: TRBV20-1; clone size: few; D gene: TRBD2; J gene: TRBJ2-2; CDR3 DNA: TGCAGTGCTAGTGCGCGGGGGGTCGCTAACACCGGGGAGCTGTTTTTT; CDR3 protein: CSASARGVANTGELFF
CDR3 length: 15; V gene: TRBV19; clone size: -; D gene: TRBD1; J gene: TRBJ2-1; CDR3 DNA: TGTGCCAGTAGTGGACAATTAAAGGGGGCCGGTGAGCAGTTCTTC; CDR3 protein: CASSGQLKGAGEQFF
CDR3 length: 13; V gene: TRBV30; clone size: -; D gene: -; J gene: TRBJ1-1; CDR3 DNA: TGTGCCTGGAACTCCAGGGGGAACACTGAAGCTTTCTTT; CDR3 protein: CAWNSRGNTEAFF
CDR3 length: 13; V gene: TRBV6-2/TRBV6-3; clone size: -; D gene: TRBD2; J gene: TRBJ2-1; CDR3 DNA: TGTGCCAGCAGTTCCGGGACTAGCAATGAGCAGTTCTTC; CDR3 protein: CASSSGTSNEQFF
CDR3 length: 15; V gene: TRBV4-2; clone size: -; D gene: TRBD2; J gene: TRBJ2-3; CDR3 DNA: TGTGCCAGCAGCCCCTCCAGCGGGGAAACAGATACGCAGTATTTT; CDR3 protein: CASSPSSGETDTQYF
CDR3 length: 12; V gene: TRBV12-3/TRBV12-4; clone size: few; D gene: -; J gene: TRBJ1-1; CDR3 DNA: TGTGCCAGCAGTTTTTGGGACACTGAAGCTTTCTTT; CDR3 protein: CASSFWDTEAFF
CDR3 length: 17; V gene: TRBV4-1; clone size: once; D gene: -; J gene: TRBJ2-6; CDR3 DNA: TGCGCCAGCAGCCAATATTTTCTTGACCCAGGGGCCAACGTCCTGACTTTC; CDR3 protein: CASSQYFLDPGANVLTF
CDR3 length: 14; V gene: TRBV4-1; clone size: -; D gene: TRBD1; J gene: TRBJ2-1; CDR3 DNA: TGCGCCAGCAGCCAGGGGACAGGGAACAATGAGCAGTTCTTC; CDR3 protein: CASSQGTGNNEQFF
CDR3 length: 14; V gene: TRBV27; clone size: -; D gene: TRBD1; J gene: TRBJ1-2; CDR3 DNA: TGTGCCAGCAGTGACAGGGCAGGGAATAGGGGCTACACCTTC; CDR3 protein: CASSDRAGNRGYTF
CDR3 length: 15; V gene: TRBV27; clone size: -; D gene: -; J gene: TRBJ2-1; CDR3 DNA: TGTGCCAGCAGCCTGGGGGTAGCGGCATACAATGAGCAGTTCTTC; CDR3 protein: CASSLGVAAYNEQFF
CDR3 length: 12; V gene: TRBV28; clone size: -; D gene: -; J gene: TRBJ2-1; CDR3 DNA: TGTGCCAGCAGTTTATTACAGGGTAAGCAGTTCTTC; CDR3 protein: CASSLLQGKQFF